This entry lists 27 T cell receptor beta chains sequenced from one sample in a study of CD8+CD57+ T cells in acquired aplastic anemia. TCR beta VDJ and CDR3 profiles were obtained from a genomic DNA template. TCRdb ran MiXCR on the reads and lists one entry per CDR3 protein. The sample consists of 400,000 to 450,000 distinct CDR3 sequences, around 68% of them appearing once. The sequenced sample consisted of sorted CD4+, CD8+, or CD8+CD57+ T cells (not recorded which) from PBMCs. Source of these receptors: a human donor in good health, serving as a control.

At least ten counts were recorded for this clonotype. This rearrangement joins TRBV5-1 to TRBJ2-5, with 7 bases aligning to TRBD1. Per germline, CDR1 SGHRS and CDR2 YFSETQ. This CDR3 has 15 residues. The V gene end was trimmed by 0 bases and the J gene end by 2 bases; junction bases not matched to a gene: 4. The CDR3 sequence is CASSLGQGGQETQYF. In nucleotides, the CDR3 is TGCGCCAGCAGCTTGGGACAGGGTGGACAAGAGACCCAGTACTTC.

Details on this clonotype: The junction differs from germline at one of its ends, possibly a read error. The chain links TRBV9 to TRBJ1-6; 7 bases align to TRBD1. CDR1 and CDR2 (germline): SGDLS, YYNGEE. The CDR3 is 13 residues long. The CDR3 protein is CASSRDRDGTQYF. The DNA of the CDR3 is TGTGCCAGCAGCCGAGACAGGGATGGGACCCAGTACTTT.

This clonotype was seen at least ten times. The chain combines TRBV6-5 with TRBJ1-2, with D perhaps TRBD1 (6 bases). Trimming stripped 0 bases from V and 5 bases from J, with 10 bases between. In germline, CDR1 is MNHEY, CDR2 SVGAGI. This CDR3 spans 14 amino acids. The CDR3 DNA follows: TGTGCCAGCAGTTACTCGATTACAGGGTATGGCTACACCTTC. Protein product: CASSYSITGYGYTF.

A word on this clonotype: Sequence at one end of the junction differs from germline and may be a read error. The gene calls are TRBV7-4 and TRBJ2-5; 8 bases agree with TRBD2. CDR3 length equals 15 residues. Germline CDR1 reads SGHVT; CDR2 reads SQSDAQ. The CDR3 is CASSTTGGGQDTQYF. CDR3 in DNA: TGTGCCAGCAGTACCACTGGCGGGGGGCAAGATACCCAGTACTTT. Drawing the rest from reference TRBV7-4 and TRBJ2-5, the complete variable domain is GAGVSQSPRYKVAKRGRDVALRCDSISGHVTLYWYRQTLGQGSEVLTYSQSDAQRDKSGRPSGRFSAERPERSVSTLKIQRTEQGDSAVYLCASSTTGGGQDTQYFGPGTRLLVL.

The CDR3 sequence: CATSRDMNTEAFF. In nucleotides, the CDR3 is TGTGCCACCAGCAGAGATATGAACACTGAAGCTTTCTTT. The chain has TRBV15 and TRBJ1-1; D call uncertain. The germline V gene has CDR1 LNHNV and CDR2 YYDKDF (reference sequence). This CDR3 spans 13 amino acids. V was cut by 0 bases and J by 0 bases, with 2 bases left in between.

Of note for this clonotype: At one of its ends the junction is not consistent with the germline gene, which may arise from a read error. The chain links TRBV19 to TRBJ1-4; D gene unclear. The CDR3 is made up of 13 amino acids. CDR1 and CDR2 from the germline V gene are LNHDA and SQIVND (reference sequence). The CDR3 is CASSWAVSQPQLF. CDR3 in DNA: TGTGCCAGTAGTTGGGCGGTGAGTCAGCCCCAGCTTTTT.

As concerns this clonotype: At one end, the junction sequence differs from germline, possibly due to a read error. V is TRBV3-1 and J is TRBJ2-3; D gene uncertain. CDR3 length equals 13 residues. CDR1 LGHDT and CDR2 YNNKEL come from the germline V gene (reference sequence). The CDR3 sequence is CASGQGGADTQYF. The CDR3 region has the DNA TGTGCCAGCGGCCAAGGTGGGGCAGATACGCAGTATTTT.

Regarding this clonotype: At one end, the junction sequence differs from germline, possibly due to a read error. The chain recombines TRBV24-1 with TRBJ2-5; D perhaps matches TRBD1 (5 bases). Germline loops: CDR1 KGHDR, CDR2 SFDVKD. This CDR3 is built from 15 residues. The CDR3 DNA is TGCGCCACCAGTGAGCCGTCAGGGCTTGAAGAGACCCAGTACTTC. This codes for CATSEPSGLEETQYF.

In this sample, this clonotype turned up many times. The chain has TRBV14 and TRBJ1-5; D possibly corresponds to TRBD1 (5 bases). The CDR3 extends over 15 amino acids. CDR1 and CDR2 (germline): SGHDN, FVKESK. V lost 0 bases and J lost 1, with 7 bases in between. As DNA, the CDR3 is TGTGCCAGCAGCCAAGATCGGGACAGCAATCAGCCCCAGCATTTT. The encoded protein is CASSQDRDSNQPQHF.

The chain joins TRBV7-8 to TRBJ1-6; D gene uncertain. The CDR3 has 16 residues. V was cut by 5 bases and J by 16 bases, with 27 bases left in between. Germline V lookup: CDR1 SGHVS, CDR2 FQNEAQ. In DNA form, the CDR3 reads TGTGCCAGCAGCCCCTTACCCGCCCTGAGCTCCTACGAGCTCCACTTT. Translation gives CASSPLPALSSYELHF.

This clonotype was seen ten or more times. The V gene is TRBV20-1, the J gene TRBJ1-2; TRBD1 might be the D (5 bases). The length of the CDR3 is 14 residues. The ends were cut back, 0 bases at V and 4 bases at J, with 12 bases in the middle. Per the germline V gene, CDR1 is DFQATT and CDR2 is SNEGSKA (reference sequence). CDR3 nucleotide sequence: TGCAGTGCTAGAGACCCGGTGGGGCCCTATGGCTACACCTTC. It translates to CSARDPVGPYGYTF.

The J gene is TRBJ2-2, the V gene TRBV12-5; D possibly corresponds to TRBD1 (6 bases). The germline V and J ends were trimmed by 3 bases and 7 bases, with 9 bases remaining between them. The germline gives CDR1 LGHNT, CDR2 FRNRAP. The length of the CDR3 is 13 residues. CDR3 sequence reads: CASGFQGIGELFF. The CDR3, as DNA: TGTGCTAGTGGTTTTCAGGGGATCGGGGAGCTGTTTTTT.

This clonotype was found once. This sequence joins TRBV11-3 and TRBJ2-7; no clear D. Trimming pared 1 base from V and 0 bases from J, leaving 13 bases between. The CDR3 contains 16 residues. Germline lookup yields CDR1 SGHNT and CDR2 YENEEA. CDR3 coding DNA: TGTGCCAGCAGCTTAGTGAGTTCTATCAGCTCCTACGAGCAGTACTTC. It is translated as CASSLVSSISSYEQYF.

As concerns this clonotype: Relative to the germline gene, one junction end is altered; a read error may explain this. The rearrangement joins TRBV7-2 to TRBJ2-7; D is uncertain. The germline CDR1 and CDR2 sequences are SGHTA and FQGNSA. This CDR3 comprises 14 residues. Here the CDR3 reads CATSSERGDQQQHF. The CDR3, as DNA: TGTGCCACCAGCAGCGAGCGAGGCGATCAGCAGCAGCACTTC.

This clonotype was recorded many times. The CDR3 DNA is TGCAGCGTTGAAGCGGGCCCCTACGAGCAGTACTTC. It yields the protein CSVEAGPYEQYF. This chain joins TRBV29-1 and TRBJ2-7; D remains ambiguous. This CDR3 region has 12 residues. Trimming stripped 1 base from V and 2 bases from J, with 6 bases between. CDR1 is SQVTM, CDR2 ANQGSEA, per germline.

Ten or more counts support this clonotype. This chain links TRBV9 with TRBJ2-5; D is undetermined. The CDR3 totals 14 residues. Germline-derived CDR1 and CDR2 are SGDLS and YYNGEE. Trimming took off 0 bases at V and 1 base at J, with 7 bases between the two ends. The CDR3 is CASSVEGSQETQYF. CDR3 DNA sequence: TGTGCCAGCAGCGTAGAGGGCAGCCAAGAGACCCAGTACTTC.

This clonotype was detected only a few times. A much larger clone differs by one base, so this may be a read error. The chain is built from TRBV4-1 and TRBJ2-1; 8 nucleotides agree with TRBD1. Germline V gene data show CDR1 as MGHRA and CDR2 as YSYEKL. Trimming removed 8 bases from V and 8 bases from J; junction bases left unmatched: 11. The CDR3 sequence is 14 residues long. The DNA for the CDR3 is TGCGCCAGCCCCCCCGCGGACAGGGTACATGAGCAGTTCTTC. The encoded protein is CASPPADRVHEQFF.

This clonotype has a count of ten or more. The chain is built from TRBV7-9 and TRBJ2-1, with TRBD2 matching over 9 bases. The V gene's germline CDR1 is SEHNR and CDR2 FQNEAQ (reference sequence). After removal of 4 bases from V and 2 bases from J, the junction contained 3 bases not matched to a gene. This CDR3 contains 15 residues. In DNA, the CDR3 is TGTGCCAGCAGCTACCAGCGGGGGGCCTACAATGAGCAGTTCTTC. It specifies CASSYQRGAYNEQFF.

The chain combines TRBV19 with TRBJ1-1; D is unclear. The CDR3 runs 12 residues. V shed 10 bases and J shed 1 base, with 10 bases lying between them. Germline CDR1 reads LNHDA; CDR2 reads SQIVND (reference sequence). The DNA of the CDR3 is TGTGCCATCCATCGGGCGAACACTGAAGCTTTCTTT. Its translation is CAIHRANTEAFF.

This clonotype was seen many times. The chain recombines TRBV5-8 with TRBJ2-1; D unclear. Trimming shortened V by 2 bases and J by 7 bases, and 7 bases separated the two germline ends. The CDR3 contains 12 residues. CDR1 is SGHTS, CDR2 YDEGEE, per germline. The CDR3 DNA reads as TGTGCCAGCAGCTTCTCGGGTAATGAGCAGTTCTTC. This sequence encodes CASSFSGNEQFF.

This clonotype was observed at least ten times. The chain carries TRBV2 and TRBJ2-7; the D gene is possibly TRBD1 (6 bases). The V end lost 7 bases, the J end lost 5 bases, and 9 bases lay between the germline ends. There are 11 residues in the CDR3. CDR1 and CDR2 from the germline V gene are SNHLY and FYNNEI. The CDR3 DNA reads TGTGCCAGCACAAGACAGGACGAGCAGTACTTC. It yields the protein CASTRQDEQYF.

The chain has TRBV10-3 and TRBJ1-5; no definite D call. The CDR3 is 14 amino acids. With 3 bases removed from V and 6 bases from J, the gap between germline ends came to 12 bases. The V gene's germline CDR1 is ENHRY and CDR2 SYGVKD. The CDR3 loop is CAISDSLAGQPQHF. CDR3 DNA sequence: TGTGCCATCAGTGATAGCCTCGCGGGTCAGCCCCAGCATTTT.

About this clonotype itself: Because the CDR3 is missing its conserved closing phenylalanine or tryptophan, this is likely a read error. Because the CDR3's place on the DNA is in doubt, the DNA is left out and the CDR3 is given as listed by TCRdb. V usage is TRBV7-2 and J usage is TRBJ1-6. The CDR3 has 14 amino acids, counting both end residues. CDR1 SGHTA and CDR2 FQGNSA come from the germline V gene. CDR3 region: CASSLEKGGASYNV.

With respect to this clonotype: One end of the junction fails to match germline, which may point to a read error. V and J are TRBV7-2 and TRBJ1-2; no clear D gene. CDR3 size: 14 residues. Germline V gene sequence: CDR1 SGHTA, CDR2 FQGNSA. CDR3 residues: CASRQSSSYEQYFF. CDR3 nucleotides: TGTGCCAGCCGGCAGTCGAGCTCCTACGAGCAGTACTTCTTC.

The chain uses TRBV7-9 and TRBJ2-3; D possibly corresponds to TRBD2 (6 bases). The CDR3 covers 13 residues. The ends were cut back, 6 bases at V and 3 bases at J, with 10 bases in the middle. Germline assignment: CDR1 SEHNR and CDR2 FQNEAQ (reference sequence). The CDR3 DNA is TGTGCCAGCAGTCGGAGGGATACAGATACGCAGTATTTT. Translating it yields CASSRRDTDTQYF.

Regarding this clonotype: At one boundary the junction diverges from the germline segment, which might be a read error. This CDR3 is CSARVTSGGNTRYF. The CDR3 region has the DNA TGCAGTGCTAGAGTGACTAGCGGGGGGAATACGCGGTATTTT. V and J are TRBV20-1 and TRBJ2-3; 13 nucleotides line up with TRBD2. Germline V gene sequence: CDR1 DFQATT, CDR2 SNEGSKA (reference sequence). CDR3 length: 14 amino acids.

This clonotype was detected once. The chain joins TRBV5-8 to TRBJ2-1; D unresolved. The V and J ends lost 4 bases and 15 bases respectively, with 17 bases between them. Per germline, CDR1 SGHTS and CDR2 YDEGEE. There are 12 residues in the CDR3. CDR3 coding DNA: TGTGCCAGCAGCCTCTTAATGGGATACGGGTTCTTC. Amino acid sequence: CASSLLMGYGFF.